These 25 T cell receptor beta chains were all obtained from the same sample, sequenced in a study of T cells in localized non-small cell lung cancer. The method was immunoSEQ multiplex PCR; TCRdb's version includes in-frame clones alone and lacks a portion of them. The sample contains 40,000 to 65,000 clones, around 90% of which appear only once. The specimen comprised PBMCs, sampled before any cancer treatment. The receptors originated from a female donor with stage II lung adenocarcinoma.

This chain connects TRBV7-8 to TRBJ1-1; D not certain. Trimming cost V 3 bases and J 8 bases, with 19 bases left between them. CDR1 and CDR2 (germline): SGHVS, FQNEAQ. This CDR3 contains 15 residues. The DNA for the CDR3 is TGTGCCAGCAGCTTCAAAGGAGGGAAGTACAACGAAGCTTTCTTT. It is translated as CASSFKGGKYNEAFF.

The genes are TRBV30 and TRBJ2-3; 9 bases align to TRBD2. The CDR3 runs to 16 residues. V lost 3 bases to trimming and J lost 5 bases; unmatched junction nucleotides: 12. Germline CDR1 is GTSNPN and CDR2 is SVGIG (reference sequence). This CDR3 is CAWSAGTSNNLDTQYF. The CDR3 nucleotides read TGTGCCTGGAGCGCCGGGACTAGCAATAACTTAGATACGCAGTATTTT.

This sequence joins TRBV18 and TRBJ1-3; D unclear. The CDR3 has 13 residues. Germline loops: CDR1 KGHSH, CDR2 LQKENI. V was clipped by 6 bases and J by 4 bases, with 10 bases between them. This CDR3 is CASSQPSGNTIYF. CDR3 nucleotides: TGTGCCAGCTCGCAACCTAGCGGAAACACCATATATTTT.

The chain carries TRBV10-1 and TRBJ1-2; D is ambiguous. The germline V and J ends were trimmed by 6 bases and 8 bases, with 16 bases remaining between them. Germline V lookup: CDR1 WNHNN, CDR2 SYGVQD (reference sequence). The CDR3 spans 13 residues. The CDR3 nucleotides read TGCGCCAGCAGCCGGATCGCGGACGGAGGCTACACCTTC. Translated: CASSRIADGGYTF.

V is TRBV2 and J is TRBJ2-2; TRBD2 aligns across 11 bases. Germline loops: CDR1 SNHLY, CDR2 FYNNEI. V trimming: 2 bases; J trimming: 7 bases; junction bases outside the gene matches: 6. This CDR3 comprises 16 residues. Here the CDR3 DNA reads TGTGCCAGCAGTGAACAACTAGCGGGGGTGGTCGGGGAGCTGTTTTTT. Its translation is CASSEQLAGVVGELFF. Looking up the rest from reference TRBV2 and TRBJ2-2 gives the full variable domain: EPEVTQTPSHQVTQMGQEVILRCVPISNHLYFYWYRQILGQKVEFLVSFYNNEISEKSEIFDDQFSVERPDGSNFTLKIRSTKLEDSAMYFCASSEQLAGVVGELFFGEGSRLTVL.

The V call is TRBV27, the J call TRBJ1-6, with D perhaps TRBD1 (5 bases). Deletions cut 7 bases from V and 9 bases from J, with 22 bases between. Per germline, CDR1 MNHEY and CDR2 SMNVEV (reference sequence). CDR3 length: 16 residues. For the CDR3, the DNA is TGTGCCAGCACCCGCTCGGGAGGGGTTAGCATTTCACCCCTCCACTTT. This codes for CASTRSGGVSISPLHF.

V gene TRBV6-1 combines with J gene TRBJ2-7; 8 bases line up with TRBD1. Germline loops: CDR1 MNHNS, CDR2 SASEGT. The V segment lost 6 bases and the J segment 4 bases; nucleotides outside the gene matches: 5. This CDR3 spans 13 amino acids. CDR3 amino acids: CASRTGEFYEQYF. The CDR3, as DNA: TGTGCCAGCAGGACAGGGGAGTTTTACGAGCAGTACTTC.

V is TRBV5-1 and J is TRBJ2-6, with TRBD1 matching 8 bases. CDR3 length: 17 residues. With 2 bases clipped from V and 4 bases from J, the junction kept 8 bases outside the gene matches. The V gene's germline CDR1 is SGHRS and CDR2 YFSETQ. CDR3: CASSFDRGLRGANVLTF. The CDR3 nucleotides read TGCGCCAGCAGCTTCGACAGGGGTTTGAGAGGGGCCAACGTCCTGACTTTC.

This clone was found once. The chain links TRBV7-9 to TRBJ1-1; no definite D call. There are 14 residues in the CDR3. V lost 2 bases and J 1 base, leaving 8 bases between the germline ends. Germline CDR1 SEHNR, CDR2 FQNEAQ (reference sequence). As DNA, the CDR3 is TGTGCCAGCAGCTTAAGGCAGGAGAACACTGAAGCTTTCTTT. Its protein product is CASSLRQENTEAFF.

The chain combines TRBV29-1 with TRBJ2-5; 8 bases fit TRBD1. Germline CDR1 SQVTM, CDR2 ANQGSEA. The V segment lost 7 bases and the J segment 5 bases; nucleotides outside the gene matches: 9. The CDR3 spans 13 residues. The CDR3 DNA reads as TGCAGCGCGGACAGGGCTCGGGGTGAGACCCAGTACTTC. Translating it yields CSADRARGETQYF.

The chain employs TRBV7-3 and TRBJ1-1; D uncertain. This CDR3 is built from 14 residues. The V end lost 1 base, the J end lost 4 bases, and 10 bases lay between the germline ends. CDR1 is SGHTA, CDR2 FQGTGA, per germline. The CDR3 sequence is CASSLNPGSTEAFF. The CDR3 coding sequence is TGTGCCAGCAGCTTAAACCCGGGGAGCACTGAAGCTTTCTTT.

The chain employs TRBV11-2 and TRBJ1-4; D is possibly TRBD1 (6 bases). The CDR3 consists of 16 residues. The ends were cut back, 5 bases at V and 5 bases at J, with 18 bases in the middle. The germline V gene encodes CDR1 SGHAT and CDR2 FQNNGV. CDR3 region: CASSPHNRAPNEKLFF. The CDR3 DNA sequence: TGTGCCAGCAGCCCCCACAACAGGGCACCAAATGAAAAACTGTTTTTT.

The V call is TRBV19, the J call TRBJ1-5, with 7 bases lining up with TRBD1. Germline-derived CDR1 and CDR2 are LNHDA and SQIVND (reference sequence). V gave up 2 bases and J gave up 1 base; unmatched junction bases: 8. The CDR3 consists of 17 residues. The DNA of the CDR3 is TGTGCCAGTAGTATAATTAAGGGGGCAGGGAGCAATCAGCCCCAGCATTTT. This sequence encodes CASSIIKGAGSNQPQHF.

The CDR3: CASSLGLAGGRNTGELFF. For the CDR3, the DNA is TGTGCCAGCAGCTTAGGACTAGCGGGGGGTAGGAACACCGGGGAGCTGTTTTTT. This sequence joins TRBV7-8 and TRBJ2-2; 13 bases are a match to TRBD2. Germline lookup yields CDR1 SGHVS and CDR2 FQNEAQ. The junction had 3 bases not matched to a gene; V was cut back by 1 base and J by 1 base. The CDR3 spans 18 residues.

The V call is TRBV13, the J call TRBJ1-2; D unclear. The CDR3 loop spans 12 amino acids. The germline V and J ends were trimmed by 1 base and 12 bases, with 12 bases remaining between them. Germline lookup yields CDR1 PRHDT and CDR2 FYEKMQ (reference sequence). The CDR3 sequence: CASSLVPEKDTF. The CDR3 DNA is TGTGCCAGCAGCTTAGTTCCTGAGAAAGACACCTTC.

V and J are TRBV6-1 and TRBJ2-7; maybe TRBD1 (5 bases). The germline CDR1 and CDR2 sequences are MNHNS and SASEGT. The length of the CDR3 is 15 residues. V was cut by 1 base and J by 0 bases, with 10 bases left in between. The DNA of the CDR3 is TGTGCCAGCAGTGAAGGCAGGGTGAGCTCCTACGAGCAGTACTTC. It specifies CASSEGRVSSYEQYF.

CDR3: CASSFGLAASGELFF. As DNA, the CDR3 is TGCGCCAGCAGCTTCGGACTAGCGGCTTCCGGGGAGCTGTTTTTT. The chain is built from TRBV5-1 and TRBJ2-2; 10 bases are a match to TRBD2. The germline CDR1 and CDR2 sequences are SGHRS and YFSETQ. Trimming at V came to 2 bases and at J to 6 bases, leaving 4 bases not matched to a gene. CDR3 length: 15 residues.

The chain uses TRBV28 and TRBJ2-7; D is uncertain. The CDR3 contains 12 residues. Germline V gene sequence: CDR1 MDHEN, CDR2 SYDVKM. V dropped 5 bases and J dropped 5 bases, with 10 bases sitting between them. CDR3 amino acids: CASSPPRDEQYF. Written as DNA, the CDR3 is TGTGCCAGCAGTCCCCCTCGAGACGAGCAGTACTTC.

The rearrangement links TRBV4-2 to TRBJ2-1; TRBD2 aligns across 9 bases. Trimming at V came to 5 bases and at J to 0 bases, leaving 8 bases not matched to a gene. There are 17 residues in the CDR3. Germline V gene sequence: CDR1 LGHNA, CDR2 YNFKEQ. DNA of the CDR3: TGTGCCAGCAGCTTGGAACCGACTAGCGGCTCCTACAATGAGCAGTTCTTC. This codes for CASSLEPTSGSYNEQFF.

This clone was recorded many times. This chain connects TRBV27 to TRBJ2-2, with D possibly matching TRBD1 (6 bases). Trimming cost V 5 bases and J 4 bases, with 11 bases left between them. Germline V gene sequence: CDR1 MNHEY, CDR2 SMNVEV (reference sequence). This CDR3 has 14 amino acids. The CDR3 DNA reads as TGTGCCAGCAGTCCCACAGGGCCCACCGGGGAGCTGTTTTTT. This sequence encodes CASSPTGPTGELFF.

This chain links TRBV30 with TRBJ2-7, with 7 bases that match TRBD2. J lost 4 bases, V lost 2 bases, and 17 bases had no gene match. Germline lookup yields CDR1 GTSNPN and CDR2 SVGIG (reference sequence). The CDR3 spans 17 residues. The CDR3 here is CAWSYTSGVVVIYEQYF. Here the CDR3 DNA reads TGTGCCTGGAGTTACACAAGCGGGGTAGTTGTGATTTACGAGCAGTACTTC.

This sequence joins TRBV19 and TRBJ2-7; the D is unclear. The length of the CDR3 is 13 residues. The germline V gene encodes CDR1 LNHDA and CDR2 SQIVND (reference sequence). Trimming shortened V by 3 bases and J by 1 base, and 7 bases separated the two germline ends. CDR3 nucleotides: TGTGCCAGTAGTATCGCCAGATCCTACGAGCAGTACTTC. This gives the protein CASSIARSYEQYF.

The chain joins TRBV4-1 to TRBJ1-1; weak D call: TRBD1 (6 bases). V was shortened by 2 bases and J by 6 bases, with 16 bases between the two germline ends. The CDR3 covers 15 residues. In germline, CDR1 is MGHRA, CDR2 YSYEKL. The CDR3: CASSQQRNRVPEAFF. In DNA form, the CDR3 reads TGCGCCAGCAGCCAACAACGAAACAGGGTCCCTGAAGCTTTCTTT.

V usage is TRBV11-1 and J usage is TRBJ1-4; 7 bases match TRBD1. CDR3 length: 16 residues. V was clipped by 5 bases and J by 6 bases; unmatched bases: 12. CDR1 SGHAT and CDR2 FQDESV come from the germline V gene (reference sequence). The CDR3 sequence is CASSPGQNPGHEKLFF. Written as DNA, the CDR3 is TGTGCCAGCAGCCCGGGACAGAACCCCGGGCATGAAAAACTGTTTTTT.

The chain links TRBV13 to TRBJ2-7; maybe TRBD2 (6 bases). The CDR3 sequence is 15 residues long. Germline lookup yields CDR1 PRHDT and CDR2 FYEKMQ (reference sequence). Trimming took 4 bases from V and 4 from J, leaving 17 bases between them. The CDR3 is CASSSRGGDGYEQYF. The DNA for the CDR3 is TGTGCCAGCAGCTCTAGGGGAGGCGATGGATACGAGCAGTACTTC.